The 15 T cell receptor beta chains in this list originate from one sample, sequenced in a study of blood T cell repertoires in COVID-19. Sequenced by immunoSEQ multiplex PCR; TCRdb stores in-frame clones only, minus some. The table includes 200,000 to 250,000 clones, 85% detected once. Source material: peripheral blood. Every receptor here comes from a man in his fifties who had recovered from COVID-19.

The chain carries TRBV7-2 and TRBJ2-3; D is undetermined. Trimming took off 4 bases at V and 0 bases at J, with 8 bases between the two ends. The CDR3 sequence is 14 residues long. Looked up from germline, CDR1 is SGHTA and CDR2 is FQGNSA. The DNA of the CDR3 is TGTGCCAGCAGCTCCTACGGGAGCACAGATACGCAGTATTTT. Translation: CASSSYGSTDTQYF. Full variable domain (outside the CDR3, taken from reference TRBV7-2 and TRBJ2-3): GAGVSQSPSNKVTEKGKDVELRCDPISGHTALYWYRQSLGQGLEFLIYFQGNSAPDKSGLPSDRFSAERTGGSVSTLTIQRTQQEDSAVYLCASSSYGSTDTQYFGPGTRLTVL.

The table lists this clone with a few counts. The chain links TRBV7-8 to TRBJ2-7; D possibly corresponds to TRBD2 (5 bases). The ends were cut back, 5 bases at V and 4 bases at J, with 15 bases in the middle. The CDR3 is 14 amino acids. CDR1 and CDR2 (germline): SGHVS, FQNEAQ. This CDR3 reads CASSLRPSLYEQYF. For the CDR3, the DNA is TGTGCCAGCAGCCTCCGGCCTAGCCTGTACGAGCAGTACTTC.

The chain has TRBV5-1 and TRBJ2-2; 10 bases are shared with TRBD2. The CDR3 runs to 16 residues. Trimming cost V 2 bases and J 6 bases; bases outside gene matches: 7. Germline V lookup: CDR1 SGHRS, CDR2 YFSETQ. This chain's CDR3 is CASSFPSGRAAGELFF. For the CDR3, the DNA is TGCGCCAGCAGCTTCCCCAGCGGGAGGGCCGCCGGGGAGCTGTTTTTT.

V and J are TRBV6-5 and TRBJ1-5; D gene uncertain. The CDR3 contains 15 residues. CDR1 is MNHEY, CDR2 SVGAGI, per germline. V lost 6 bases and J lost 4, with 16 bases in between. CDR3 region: CASRDGGLGNQPQHF. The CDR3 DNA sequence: TGTGCCAGCAGGGACGGAGGGCTTGGAAATCAGCCCCAGCATTTT.

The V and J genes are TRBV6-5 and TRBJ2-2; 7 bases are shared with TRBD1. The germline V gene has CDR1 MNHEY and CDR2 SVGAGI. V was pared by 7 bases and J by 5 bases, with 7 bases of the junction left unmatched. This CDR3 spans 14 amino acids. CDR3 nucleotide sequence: TGTGCCAGCACAAACAGGGGTTGGACCGGGGAGCTGTTTTTT. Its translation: CASTNRGWTGELFF.

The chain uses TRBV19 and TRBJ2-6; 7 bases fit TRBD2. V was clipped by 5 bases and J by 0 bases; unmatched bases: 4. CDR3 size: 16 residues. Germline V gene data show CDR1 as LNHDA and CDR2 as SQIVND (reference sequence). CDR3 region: CASSAGDPSGANVLTF. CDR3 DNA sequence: TGTGCCAGTAGTGCGGGAGACCCCTCTGGGGCCAACGTCCTGACTTTC. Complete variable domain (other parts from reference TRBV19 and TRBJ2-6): DGGITQSPKYLFRKEGQNVTLSCEQNLNHDAMYWYRQDPGQGLRLIYYSQIVNDFQKGDIAEGYSVSREKKESFPLTVTSAQKNPTAFYLCASSAGDPSGANVLTFGAGSRLTVL.

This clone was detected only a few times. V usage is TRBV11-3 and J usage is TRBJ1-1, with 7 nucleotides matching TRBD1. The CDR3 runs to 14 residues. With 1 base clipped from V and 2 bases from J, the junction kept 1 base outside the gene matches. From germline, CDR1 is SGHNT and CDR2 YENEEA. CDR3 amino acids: CASSLGDSNTEAFF. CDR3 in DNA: TGTGCCAGCAGCTTAGGGGACAGTAACACTGAAGCTTTCTTT.

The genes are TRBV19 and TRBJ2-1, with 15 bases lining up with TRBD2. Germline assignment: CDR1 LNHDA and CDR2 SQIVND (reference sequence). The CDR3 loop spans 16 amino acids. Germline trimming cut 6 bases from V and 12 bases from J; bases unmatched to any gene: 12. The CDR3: CASRSPGLAGGRGQFF. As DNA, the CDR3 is TGTGCCAGTAGGAGTCCGGGACTAGCGGGAGGCCGAGGGCAGTTCTTC. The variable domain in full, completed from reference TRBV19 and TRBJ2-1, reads DGGITQSPKYLFRKEGQNVTLSCEQNLNHDAMYWYRQDPGQGLRLIYYSQIVNDFQKGDIAEGYSVSREKKESFPLTVTSAQKNPTAFYLCASRSPGLAGGRGQFFGPGTRLTVL.

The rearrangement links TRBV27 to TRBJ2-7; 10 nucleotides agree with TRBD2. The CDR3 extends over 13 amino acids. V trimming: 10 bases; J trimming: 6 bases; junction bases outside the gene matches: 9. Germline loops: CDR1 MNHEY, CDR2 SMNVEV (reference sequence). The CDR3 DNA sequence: TGTGCCACCAGGAGCGGGGGGGGAAGCGAGCAGTACTTC. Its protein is CATRSGGGSEQYF.

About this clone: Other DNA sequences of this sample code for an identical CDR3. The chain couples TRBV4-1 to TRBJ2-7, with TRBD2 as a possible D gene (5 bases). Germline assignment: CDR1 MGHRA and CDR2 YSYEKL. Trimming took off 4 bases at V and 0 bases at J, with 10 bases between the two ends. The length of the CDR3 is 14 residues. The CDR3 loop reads CASSPASGSYEQYF. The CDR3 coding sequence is TGCGCCAGCAGCCCAGCCAGCGGCTCCTACGAGCAGTACTTC.

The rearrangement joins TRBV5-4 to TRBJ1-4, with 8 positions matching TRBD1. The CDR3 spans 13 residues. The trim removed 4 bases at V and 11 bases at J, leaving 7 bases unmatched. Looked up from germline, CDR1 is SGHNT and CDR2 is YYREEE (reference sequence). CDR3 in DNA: TGTGCCAGCAGCACGGACAGGGTGGACAAACTGTTTTTT. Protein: CASSTDRVDKLFF.

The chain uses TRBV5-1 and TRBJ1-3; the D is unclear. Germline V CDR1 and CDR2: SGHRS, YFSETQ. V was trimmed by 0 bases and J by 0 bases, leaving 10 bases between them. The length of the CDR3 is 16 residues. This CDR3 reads CASSLAGSGSGNTIYF. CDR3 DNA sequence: TGCGCCAGCAGCTTGGCCGGATCGGGCTCTGGAAACACCATATATTTT.

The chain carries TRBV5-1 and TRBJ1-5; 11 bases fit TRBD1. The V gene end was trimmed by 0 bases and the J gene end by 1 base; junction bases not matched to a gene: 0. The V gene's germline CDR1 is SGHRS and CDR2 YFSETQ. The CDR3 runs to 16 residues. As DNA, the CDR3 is TGCGCCAGCAGCTTGGGGGACAGGGGGAGCAATCAGCCCCAGCATTTT. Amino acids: CASSLGDRGSNQPQHF.

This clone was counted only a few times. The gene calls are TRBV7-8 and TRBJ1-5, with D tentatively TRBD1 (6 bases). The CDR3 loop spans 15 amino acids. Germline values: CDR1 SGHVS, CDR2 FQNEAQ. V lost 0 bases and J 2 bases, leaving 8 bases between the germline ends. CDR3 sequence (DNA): TGTGCCAGCAGCTTAGCGGCAGGGGGCAATCAGCCCCAGCATTTT. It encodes CASSLAAGGNQPQHF. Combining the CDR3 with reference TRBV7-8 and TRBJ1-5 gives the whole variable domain GAGVSQSPRYKVAKRGQDVALRCDPISGHVSLFWYQQALGQGPEFLTYFQNEAQLDKSGLPSDRFFAERPEGSVSTLKIQRTQQEDSAVYLCASSLAAGGNQPQHFGDGTRLSIL.

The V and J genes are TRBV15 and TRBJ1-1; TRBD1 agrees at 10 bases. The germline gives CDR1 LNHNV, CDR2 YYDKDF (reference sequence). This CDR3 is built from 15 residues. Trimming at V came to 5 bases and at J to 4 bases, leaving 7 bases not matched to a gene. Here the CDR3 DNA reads TGTGCCACCAGCCTAGACAGGGGGCTCGGCACTGAAGCTTTCTTT. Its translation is CATSLDRGLGTEAFF.